This is a list of T cell receptor beta chains from one sample in a study of radiotherapy plus CTLA-4 blockade in lung cancer. Sequencing used immunoSEQ multiplex PCR; TCRdb keeps in-frame clones, though not all of them. The sample includes 85,000 to 100,000 clones, 72% seen only once; the top ten take more than 13%. The material sequenced was peripheral blood, taken from a patient treated with radiotherapy plus ipilimumab. Receptors were obtained from a human donor with non-small cell lung cancer that progressed on radiotherapy plus ipilimumab. Each CDR3 is given with its conserved first and last residue. The D gene is left open where the match is weak. Not all rows give a size; the values are once, few, many and, for expanded clones, a class.

d_gene	abundance	v_gene	j_gene	CDR3nt	CDR3aa
.	few	TRBV27	TRBJ2-1	TGTGCCAGCAGTTTATCGGGTTCCTCCTACAATGAGCAGTTCTTC	CASSLSGSSYNEQFF
TRBD1	few	TRBV4-3	TRBJ1-1	TGCGCCAGCAGCCAGGCAGGGGGCCGGGGCACTGAAGCTTTCTTT	CASSQAGGRGTEAFF
.	.	TRBV16	TRBJ1-6	TGTGCCAGCAGCCCAAGAGACCCGCAGGGTTCACCCCTCCACTTT	CASSPRDPQGSPLHF
.	.	TRBV9	TRBJ2-2	TGTGCCAGCAGCGTAGGCCGCTCGGAGCTGTTTTTT	CASSVGRSELFF
.	.	TRBV5-4	TRBJ1-5	TGTGCCAGCAGCTCGGACGGGTTCAATCAGCCCCAGCATTTT	CASSSDGFNQPQHF
TRBD1	.	TRBV7-2	TRBJ1-2	TGTGCCAGCAGCTTAATGGGGGACAGTCCGTTTATCGGGGGCTACACCTTC	CASSLMGDSPFIGGYTF
TRBD2	.	TRBV5-1	TRBJ2-3	TGCGCCAGCAGCTTGGGACTAGCCAGCACAGATACGCAGTATTTT	CASSLGLASTDTQYF
TRBD2	.	TRBV9	TRBJ2-5	TGTGCCAGCAGCCCGACTAGCGGGGAGCAAGAGACCCAGTACTTC	CASSPTSGEQETQYF
TRBD1	few	TRBV4-2	TRBJ2-1	TGTGCCAGCAGCCAAGACTTCCCCCGGGACAGGGAGTACAATGAGCAGTTCTTC	CASSQDFPRDREYNEQFF
.	.	TRBV19	TRBJ2-2	TGTGCCAGTAGTCCTATACCTAGTAGCACCGGGGAGCTGTTTTTT	CASSPIPSSTGELFF
TRBD2	.	TRBV27	TRBJ2-5	TGTGCCAGCAGGCCCACCGGGACTAGCGGGAGGGCCGGGTTCCAAGAGACCCAGTACTTC	CASRPTGTSGRAGFQETQYF
.	.	TRBV5-4	TRBJ2-1	TGTGCCAGCAGCTTTTCGACAGCGCCCTACAATGAGCAGTTCTTC	CASSFSTAPYNEQFF
TRBD2	.	TRBV6-6	TRBJ2-7	TGTGCCAGCAGTCCGAGCGGGGGGAGGTACGAGCAGTACTTC	CASSPSGGRYEQYF
.	few	TRBV9	TRBJ1-4	TGTGCCAGCAGCGGGGGCGATGAAAAACTGTTTTTT	CASSGGDEKLFF
.	few	TRBV4-1	TRBJ2-6	TGCGCCAGCAGCCGGAAGGGGGGACACGAGGTCTCTGGGGCCAACGTCCTGACTTTC	CASSRKGGHEVSGANVLTF
.	.	TRBV19	TRBJ2-2	TGTGCCAGTAAAATAAGGGGGAACACCGGGGAGCTGTTTTTT	CASKIRGNTGELFF
.	few	TRBV7-9	TRBJ1-3	TGTGCCAGCAGCTTATTAGTAGGGAGTGACACCATATATTTT	CASSLLVGSDTIYF
TRBD1	.	TRBV28	TRBJ2-7	TGTGCCAGCGTAGGGGGCCGGTACGAGCAGTACTTC	CASVGGRYEQYF
.	few	TRBV9	TRBJ1-4	TGTGCCAGCAGCGTCGGGAGTACTAATGAAAAACTGTTTTTT	CASSVGSTNEKLFF
.	.	TRBV11-2	TRBJ2-2	TGTGCCAGCAGCCCACGCCAAAACACCGGGGAGCTGTTTTTT	CASSPRQNTGELFF
TRBD2	.	TRBV9	TRBJ2-1	TGTGCCAGCAGCGGGGGGACTAGCGGGAGGTCGGATGAGCAGTTCTTC	CASSGGTSGRSDEQFF
.	.	TRBV27	TRBJ2-6	TGTGCCAGCACCCGAAGTGGGGGAGCTGGGGCCAACGTCCTGACTTTC	CASTRSGGAGANVLTF
TRBD2	.	TRBV11-2	TRBJ2-7	TGTGCCAGCAGCTTGGGACTAGCGGGAGTAGGCGAGCAGTACTTC	CASSLGLAGVGEQYF
TRBD2	.	TRBV27	TRBJ2-5	TGTGCCAGCTCCCCCCAGAGCGGGGGTCAAGAGACCCAGTACTTC	CASSPQSGGQETQYF
.	few	TRBV11-2	TRBJ2-4	TGTGCCAGCAGCGACGGCGAGGCCCAAAACATTCAGTACTTC	CASSDGEAQNIQYF
TRBD1	.	TRBV5-1	TRBJ1-1	TGCGCCAGTATGACCGGGACAGGGGAGGTCACTGAAGCTTTCTTT	CASMTGTGEVTEAFF
TRBD1	.	TRBV19	TRBJ1-6	TGTGCCAGTTTAGGACAGGGAGCGGCGGCACCCCTCCACTTT	CASLGQGAAAPLHF
.	.	TRBV6-5	TRBJ1-6	TGTGCCAGCACCTCACCCAGGCGGCTGGGACCCCTCCACTTT	CASTSPRRLGPLHF
TRBD1	.	TRBV29-1	TRBJ2-7	TGCAGCGTTGAATACCGGGACAGGGGGTTTTCCTACGAGCAGTACTTC	CSVEYRDRGFSYEQYF
.	few	TRBV28	TRBJ2-7	TGTGCCAGCAGTTCCAGAATGTGGGAGCAGTACTTC	CASSSRMWEQYF
.	.	TRBV13	TRBJ2-1	TGTGCCAGCAGCTTAGGCCGGGGCAGCTTGAATGAGCAGTTCTTC	CASSLGRGSLNEQFF
.	.	TRBV6-1	TRBJ2-1	TGTGCCAGCAGTGAACGCGGGGGCGCGGCCTACAATGAGCAGTTCTTC	CASSERGGAAYNEQFF
TRBD1	few	TRBV6-1	TRBJ1-2	TGTGCCAGCATGGGGACAGGGGGCGACTATGGCTACACCTTC	CASMGTGGDYGYTF
TRBD2	.	TRBV5-1	TRBJ2-5	TGCGCCAGCAGCTCTCAGCGGGGCCAAGAGACCCAGTACTTC	CASSSQRGQETQYF
.	.	TRBV6-1	TRBJ1-1	TGTGCCAGCACCCTGGGACGGGTTGAAGCTTTCTTT	CASTLGRVEAFF
TRBD2	.	TRBV27	TRBJ2-7	TGTGCCAGCAGTGCCCTAACTAGCGGGATAGGATACGAGCAGTACTTC	CASSALTSGIGYEQYF